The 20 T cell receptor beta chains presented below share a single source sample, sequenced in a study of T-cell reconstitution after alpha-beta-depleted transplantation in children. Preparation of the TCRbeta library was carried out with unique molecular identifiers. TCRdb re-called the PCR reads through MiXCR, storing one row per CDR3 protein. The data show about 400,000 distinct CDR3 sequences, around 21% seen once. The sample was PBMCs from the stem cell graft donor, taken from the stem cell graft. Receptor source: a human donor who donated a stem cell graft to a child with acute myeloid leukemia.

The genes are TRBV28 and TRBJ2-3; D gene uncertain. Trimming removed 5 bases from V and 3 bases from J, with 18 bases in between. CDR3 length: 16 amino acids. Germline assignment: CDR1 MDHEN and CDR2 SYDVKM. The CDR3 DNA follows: TGTGCCAGCAGTAGCCCTTCGGCGGATGGGACAGATACGCAGTATTTT. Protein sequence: CASSSPSADGTDTQYF.

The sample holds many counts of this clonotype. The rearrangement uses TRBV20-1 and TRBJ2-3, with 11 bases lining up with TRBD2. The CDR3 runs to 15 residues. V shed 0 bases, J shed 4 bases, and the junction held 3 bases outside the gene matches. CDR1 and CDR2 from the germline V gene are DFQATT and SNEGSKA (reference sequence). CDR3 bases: TGCAGTGCTAGAGAGGGGGGACTAGCGGCAGATACGCAGTATTTT. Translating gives CSAREGGLAADTQYF.

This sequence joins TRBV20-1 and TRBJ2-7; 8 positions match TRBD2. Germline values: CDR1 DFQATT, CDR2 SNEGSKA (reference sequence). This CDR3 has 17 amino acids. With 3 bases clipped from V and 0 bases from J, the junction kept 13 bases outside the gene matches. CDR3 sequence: CSASSWSIAGISYEQYF. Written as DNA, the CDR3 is TGCAGTGCTAGTTCCTGGTCAATAGCGGGAATCTCCTACGAGCAGTACTTC.

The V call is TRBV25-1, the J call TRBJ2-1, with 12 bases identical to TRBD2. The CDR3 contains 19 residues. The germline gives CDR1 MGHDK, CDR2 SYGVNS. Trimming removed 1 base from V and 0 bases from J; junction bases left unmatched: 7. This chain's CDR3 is CASSESQGLAGSSYNEQFF. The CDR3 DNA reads TGTGCCAGCAGTGAATCCCAAGGACTAGCGGGGAGCTCCTACAATGAGCAGTTCTTC. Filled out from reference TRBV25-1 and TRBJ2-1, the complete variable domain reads EADIYQTPRYLVIGTGKKITLECSQTMGHDKMYWYQQDPGMELHLIHYSYGVNSTEKGDLSSESTVSRIRTEHFPLTLESARPSHTSQYLCASSESQGLAGSSYNEQFFGPGTRLTVL.

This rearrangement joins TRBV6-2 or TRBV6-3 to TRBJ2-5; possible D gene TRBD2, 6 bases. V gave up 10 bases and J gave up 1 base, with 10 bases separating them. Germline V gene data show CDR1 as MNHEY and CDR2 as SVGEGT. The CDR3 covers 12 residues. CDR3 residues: CATQRVQETQYF. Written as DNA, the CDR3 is TGTGCCACTCAGCGGGTCCAAGAGACCCAGTACTTC.

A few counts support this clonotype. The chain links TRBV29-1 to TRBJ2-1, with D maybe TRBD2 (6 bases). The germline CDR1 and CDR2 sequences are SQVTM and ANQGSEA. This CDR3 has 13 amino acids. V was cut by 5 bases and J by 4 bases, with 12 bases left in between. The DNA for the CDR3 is TGCAGCGTTATATGGGGGGTGTACAATGAGCAGTTCTTC. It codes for CSVIWGVYNEQFF.

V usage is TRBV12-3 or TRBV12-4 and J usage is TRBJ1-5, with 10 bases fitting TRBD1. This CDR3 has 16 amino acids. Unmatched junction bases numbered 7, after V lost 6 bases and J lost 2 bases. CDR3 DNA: TGTGCCAGCAGACCCGGGACAGGGGACCGCAATCAGCCCCAGCATTTT. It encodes CASRPGTGDRNQPQHF.

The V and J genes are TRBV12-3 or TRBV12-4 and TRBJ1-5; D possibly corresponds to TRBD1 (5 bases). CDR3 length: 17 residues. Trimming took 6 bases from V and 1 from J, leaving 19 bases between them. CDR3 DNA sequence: TGTGCCAGCAGACTCCGGGACGCAAAGGGGAGCAATCAGCCCCAGCATTTT. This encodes CASRLRDAKGSNQPQHF.

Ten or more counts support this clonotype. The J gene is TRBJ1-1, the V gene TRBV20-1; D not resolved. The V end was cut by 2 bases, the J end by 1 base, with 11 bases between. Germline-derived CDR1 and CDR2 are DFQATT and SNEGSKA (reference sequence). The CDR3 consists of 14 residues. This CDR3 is CSARPPPGNTEAFF. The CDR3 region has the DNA TGCAGTGCTAGACCCCCCCCAGGGAACACTGAAGCTTTCTTT.

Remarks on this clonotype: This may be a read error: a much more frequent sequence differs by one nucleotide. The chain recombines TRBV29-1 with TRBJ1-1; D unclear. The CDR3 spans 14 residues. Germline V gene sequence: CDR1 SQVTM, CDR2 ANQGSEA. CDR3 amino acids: CCVEGLRANTEAFF. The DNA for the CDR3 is TGCTGCGTTGAAGGACTAAGGGCGAACACTGAAGCTTTCTTT.

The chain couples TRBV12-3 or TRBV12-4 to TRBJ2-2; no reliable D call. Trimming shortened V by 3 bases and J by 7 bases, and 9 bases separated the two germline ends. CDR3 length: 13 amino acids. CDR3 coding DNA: TGTGCCAGCAGTTTTGGCTGGCGCGGGGAGCTGTTTTTT. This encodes CASSFGWRGELFF.

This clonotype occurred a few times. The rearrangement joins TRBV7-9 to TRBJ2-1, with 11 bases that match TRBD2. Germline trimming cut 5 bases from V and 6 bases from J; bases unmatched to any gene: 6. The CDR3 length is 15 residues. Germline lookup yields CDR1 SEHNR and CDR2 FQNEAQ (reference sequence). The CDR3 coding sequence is TGTGCCAGCAGCACAACTAGCGGGAGTCCCAATGAGCAGTTCTTC. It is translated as CASSTTSGSPNEQFF.

DNA of the CDR3: TGTGCCAGCAGCTCTAGCGGGAGTATTTACGAGCAGTACTTC. Translation gives CASSSSGSIYEQYF. The chain joins TRBV7-2 to TRBJ2-7, with 10 bases matching TRBD2. The CDR3 is made up of 14 amino acids. The germline V gene encodes CDR1 SGHTA and CDR2 FQGNSA. The V segment lost 4 bases and the J segment 4 bases; nucleotides outside the gene matches: 4.

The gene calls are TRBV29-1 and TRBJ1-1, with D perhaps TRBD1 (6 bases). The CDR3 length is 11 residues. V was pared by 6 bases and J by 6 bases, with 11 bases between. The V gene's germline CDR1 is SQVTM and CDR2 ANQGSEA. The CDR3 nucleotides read TGCAGCGTAAAGGACAGCTCTGAAGCTTTCTTT. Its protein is CSVKDSSEAFF.

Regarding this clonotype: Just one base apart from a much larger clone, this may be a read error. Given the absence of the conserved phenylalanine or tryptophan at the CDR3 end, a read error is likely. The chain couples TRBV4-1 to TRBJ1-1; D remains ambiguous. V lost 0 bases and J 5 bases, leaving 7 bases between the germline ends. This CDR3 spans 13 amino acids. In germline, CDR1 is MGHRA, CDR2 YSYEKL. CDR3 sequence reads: CASSQEGGTEAFS. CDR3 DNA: TGCGCCAGCAGCCAAGAAGGCGGTACTGAAGCTTTCTCT.

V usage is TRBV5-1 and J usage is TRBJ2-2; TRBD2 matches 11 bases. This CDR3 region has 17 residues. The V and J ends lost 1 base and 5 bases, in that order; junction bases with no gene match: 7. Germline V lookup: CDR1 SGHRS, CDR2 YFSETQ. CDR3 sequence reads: CASSLSPRLAGTGELFF. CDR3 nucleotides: TGCGCCAGCAGCTTGTCCCCTAGACTAGCGGGGACCGGGGAGCTGTTTTTT.

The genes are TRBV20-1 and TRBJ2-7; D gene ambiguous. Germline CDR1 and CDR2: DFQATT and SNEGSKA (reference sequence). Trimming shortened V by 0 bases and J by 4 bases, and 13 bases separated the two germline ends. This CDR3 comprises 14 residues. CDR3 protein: CSARDVRFGYEQYF. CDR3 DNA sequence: TGCAGTGCTAGAGATGTACGTTTTGGATACGAGCAGTACTTC.

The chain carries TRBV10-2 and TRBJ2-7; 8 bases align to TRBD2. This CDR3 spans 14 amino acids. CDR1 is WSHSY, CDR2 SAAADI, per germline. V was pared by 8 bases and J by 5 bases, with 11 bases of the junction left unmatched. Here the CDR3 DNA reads TGCGCCAGCTTTAGCGGGAACTCCCCTAACGAGCAGTACTTC. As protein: CASFSGNSPNEQYF.

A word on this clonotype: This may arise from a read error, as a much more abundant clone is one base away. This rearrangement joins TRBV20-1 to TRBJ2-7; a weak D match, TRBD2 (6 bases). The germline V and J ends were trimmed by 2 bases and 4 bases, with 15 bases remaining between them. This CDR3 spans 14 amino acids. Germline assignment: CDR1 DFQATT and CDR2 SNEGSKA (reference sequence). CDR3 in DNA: TGCAGTGCTAGAAACCTAACGGGAGTGTACGAGCAGTACTTC. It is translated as CSARNLTGVYEQYF.

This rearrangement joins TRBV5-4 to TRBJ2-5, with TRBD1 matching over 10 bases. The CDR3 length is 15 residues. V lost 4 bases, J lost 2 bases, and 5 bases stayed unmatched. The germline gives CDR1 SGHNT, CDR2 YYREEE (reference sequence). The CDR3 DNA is TGTGCCAGCAGCCCGGGACAGGGGCTTCAAGAGACCCAGTACTTC. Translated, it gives CASSPGQGLQETQYF.